Each of the 9 T cell receptor beta chains below was sequenced from the same sample in a study of T cells in Graves' hyperthyroidism and ophthalmopathy. Authors of the study amplified TCR beta CDR3 regions from RNA transcripts. Primed by the HTBI set, a first-round RT-PCR was run on the TCR CDR3. One entry per CDR3 protein, called by TCRdb with MiXCR from the multiplex PCR reads. The sample has 360,000 or so distinct CDR3 sequences; 19% are singletons. Sample: blood. The receptor set was obtained from a woman under 30 with Graves' hyperthyroidism.

The chain employs TRBV6-5 and TRBJ2-5; 9 bases are shared with TRBD1. Germline assignment: CDR1 MNHEY and CDR2 SVGAGI. CDR3 length: 16 residues. The J segment lost 5 bases and the V segment lost 3 bases, leaving 10 bases of the junction unmatched. The CDR3 loop is CASSYWGQGGGETQYF. Written as DNA, the CDR3 is TGTGCCAGCAGTTATTGGGGACAGGGAGGAGGGGAGACCCAGTACTTC.

This clonotype was seen only a few times. The chain uses TRBV28 and TRBJ2-7; 10 nucleotides align to TRBD1. V lost 6 bases, J lost 4 bases, and 12 bases stayed unmatched. The CDR3 has 16 residues. Germline CDR1 is MDHEN and CDR2 is SYDVKM. The CDR3 is CASSQIRDRGLYEQYF. DNA for the CDR3: TGTGCCAGCAGCCAAATCCGGGACAGGGGTTTGTACGAGCAGTACTTC.

The V gene is TRBV5-1, the J gene TRBJ1-1, with no clear D. The V gene's germline CDR1 is SGHRS and CDR2 YFSETQ. The CDR3 covers 17 residues. V dropped 4 bases and J dropped 0 bases, with 19 bases sitting between them. CDR3 region: CASSIGRIQEMNTEAFF. The CDR3 DNA is TGCGCCAGCAGCATTGGACGCATCCAGGAGATGAACACTGAAGCTTTCTTT.

The sample holds many counts of this clonotype. The chain couples TRBV12-3 or TRBV12-4 to TRBJ2-2; D is unresolved. The ends were cut back, 1 base at V and 4 bases at J, with 10 bases in the middle. This CDR3 has 15 residues. The CDR3 loop is CASSLDRVATGELFF. DNA of the CDR3: TGTGCCAGCAGTTTAGATAGGGTGGCCACCGGGGAGCTGTTTTTT.

This clonotype showed up many times. CDR3 sequence: CASSQPTSNQETQYF. Written as DNA, the CDR3 is TGCGCCAGCAGCCAACCAACTAGTAACCAAGAGACCCAGTACTTC. The chain has TRBV4-1 and TRBJ2-5; a possible D gene is TRBD2 (5 bases). The length of the CDR3 is 15 residues. Germline CDR1 MGHRA, CDR2 YSYEKL. Trimming shortened V by 2 bases and J by 0 bases, and 10 bases separated the two germline ends.

Ten or more counts support this clonotype. The chain employs TRBV10-3 and TRBJ2-7; D not certain. Germline loops: CDR1 ENHRY, CDR2 SYGVKD. This CDR3 spans 13 amino acids. V dropped 9 bases and J dropped 3 bases, with 15 bases sitting between them. The CDR3 protein is CAIGPDVYYEQYF. CDR3 sequence (DNA): TGTGCCATTGGCCCAGACGTATACTACGAGCAGTACTTC.

In this sample, this clonotype turned up many times. The chain combines TRBV28 with TRBJ2-7; no reliable D call. The CDR3 length is 14 residues. The V gene's germline CDR1 is MDHEN and CDR2 SYDVKM. Trimming stripped 4 bases from V and 6 bases from J, with 16 bases between. The DNA of the CDR3 is TGTGCCAGCAGTTCCCCCGGGCAGGCCCGCGAGCAGTACTTC. Translating it yields CASSSPGQAREQYF.

This clonotype was seen ten or more times. The chain is built from TRBV7-6 and TRBJ1-1; D is perhaps TRBD1 (5 bases). Trimming stripped 1 base from V and 1 base from J, with 7 bases between. CDR3 length: 14 amino acids. CDR1 and CDR2 from the germline V gene are SGHVS and FNYEAQ. Here the CDR3 DNA reads TGTGCCAGCAGCTTAGACCAGGGGAACACTGAAGCTTTCTTT. It yields the protein CASSLDQGNTEAFF.

This clonotype was counted a few times. The V gene is TRBV11-1, the J gene TRBJ2-2, with 8 bases that match TRBD2. V lost 5 bases, J lost 2 bases, and 10 bases stayed unmatched. The CDR3 totals 17 residues. The germline CDR1 and CDR2 sequences are SGHAT and FQDESV (reference sequence). DNA for the CDR3: TGTGCCAGCAGCCCCCTTCCCGGGGGGGCTAACACCGGGGAGCTGTTTTTT. It yields the protein CASSPLPGGANTGELFF.